These T cell receptor beta chains were read from a single sample in a study of T-cell memory formation after mild COVID-19. TCRdb ran MiXCR on the 5' RACE reads and lists one entry per CDR3 protein. This table has fewer than 70,000 distinct CDR3 sequences, around a tenth appearing once. Input material: PBMCs or a T cell subset sorted from them (not recorded which). The receptors shown here come from a man between 18 and 35 years old who had mild COVID-19 (a few samples of this study predate the infection). Cell type and time point are not known. The CDR3 runs from the conserved cysteine through the conserved F or W. The D gene is left open where the match is weak. Size values are once, few and many counts, or a class for expanded clones, and some rows have none.

J gene,clone size,D gene,V gene,CDR3 DNA,CDR3 protein
TRBJ2-5,.,.,TRBV12-3/TRBV12-4,TGTGCCAGCAGTTTCCCCCGCAGCGCCCAGTACTTC,CASSFPRSAQYF
TRBJ2-3,few,TRBD2,TRBV4-1,TGCGCCAGCAGCCAAGCGGGACTAGCGGGGGGGCGCGCAGATACGCAGTATTTT,CASSQAGLAGGRADTQYF
TRBJ1-1,.,.,TRBV14,TGTGCCAGCAGCCAAGACGCCTGGACGGGGATCTTT,CASSQDAWTGIF
TRBJ2-7,many,.,TRBV7-2,TGTGCCAGCAGCCCCAACCGGGACCAGGGGCAGTACTTC,CASSPNRDQGQYF
TRBJ1-3,.,.,TRBV24-1,TGTGCCACCCCCGGCCGCGTTGCGACGCTCTGGAGAAACACCATATATTTT,CATPGRVATLWRNTIYF
TRBJ1-2,.,.,TRBV5-8,TGTGCCAGCGCGCTTGCCGCGAACTATGGCTACACCTTC,CASALAANYGYTF
TRBJ2-2,.,.,TRBV7-2,TGTGCCAGCAGCTTAGGGGTCTTAAACACCGGGGAGCTGTTTTTT,CASSLGVLNTGELFF
TRBJ2-2,many,.,TRBV7-2,TGTGCCAGCAGTAACCAGTTCGCCGGGGAGCTGTTTTTT,CASSNQFAGELFF
TRBJ1-3,few,.,TRBV5-1,TGCGCCAGCAGGACGGAGCCGGTGAACACCATATATTTT,CASRTEPVNTIYF
TRBJ2-3,many,.,TRBV7-9,TGTGCCAGCAGCCCCCTTGGGGCAGATACGCAGTATTTT,CASSPLGADTQYF
TRBJ2-5,.,TRBD1,TRBV5-4,TGTGCCAGCAGCTCTGGACAGGGGGCGCGGGAGACCCAGTACTTC,CASSSGQGARETQYF
TRBJ2-2,once,.,TRBV7-8,TGTGCCAGCAGCTTAGCTCTAGCAGTCCCCCTCTCTAACACCGGGGAGCTGTTTTTT,CASSLALAVPLSNTGELFF
TRBJ2-5,many,.,TRBV7-2,TGTGCCAGCAGCTTCGGGCTGGGGGAAGAGACCCAGTACTTC,CASSFGLGEETQYF
TRBJ1-6,.,.,TRBV28,TGTGCCAGCAGTTGGGCAGGCACAAATTCACCCCTCCACTTT,CASSWAGTNSPLHF
TRBJ2-5,.,.,TRBV5-6,TGTGCCAGCAGCTTGTTACTCGAAGAGACCAAGTACTTC,CASSLLLEETKYF
TRBJ2-1,.,.,TRBV5-1,TGCGCCAGCAGCTTCCAGGGGGGCCCCTACAATGAGCAGTTCTTC,CASSFQGGPYNEQFF
TRBJ1-2,few,.,TRBV7-2,TGTGCCAGCAGCTTATTGACGGTCTATGGCTACACCTTC,CASSLLTVYGYTF
TRBJ2-5,many,TRBD1,TRBV5-1,TGCGCCAGCAGCTCGACAGGGCCGGAGACCCAGTACTTC,CASSSTGPETQYF
TRBJ2-7,many,.,TRBV5-1,TGCGCCAGCAGCTTTTTGGGCTACGAGCAGTACTTC,CASSFLGYEQYF
TRBJ2-3,.,TRBD2,TRBV20-1,TGCAGTGCTCTTCCCAGCGGGGGATTTAGCACAGATACGCAGTATTTT,CSALPSGGFSTDTQYF
TRBJ2-7,few,TRBD2,TRBV5-1,TGCGCCAGCAGCTCCGTAGCGGGGGACTCCTACGAGCAGTACTTC,CASSSVAGDSYEQYF
TRBJ1-5,.,.,TRBV5-6,TGTGCCAGCAGCTCTCCCGGGCTACCCAATCAGCCCCAGCATTTT,CASSSPGLPNQPQHF